This T cell receptor (beta chain) was identified in a study of neoadjuvant nivolumab and ipilimumab in lung cancer. This clone was counted between two and nine times. Its specificity is unknown. V was cut by 3 bases and J by 8 bases, with 13 bases left in between. Germline CDR1 reads SGHVS; CDR2 reads FNYEAQ. The CDR3 runs 13 residues. Produced via immunoSEQ multiplex PCR; TCRdb's table is partial and in-frame only. This table holds 25,000 to 30,000 clones, around 76% found once. Study-level findings and limits: From pretherapy to surgery, tumor richness and clonality rose with dual therapy.

The chain is built from TRBV7-6 and TRBJ1-1; tentative D call: TRBD1 (5 bases). Here the sequenced sample was tumor tissue, taken after neoadjuvant nivolumab, alone or with ipilimumab, at or shortly before surgery. This TCR derives from an adult with non-small cell lung cancer. The CDR3 spells CASSFVQGSEAFF. The CDR3 bases are TGTGCCAGCAGCTTTGTTCAGGGATCCGAAGCTTTCTTT. The variable domain in full, with the rest retrieved from reference TRBV7-6 and TRBJ1-1, is GAGVSQSPRYKVTKRGQDVALRCDPISGHVSLYWYRQALGQGPEFLTYFNYEAQQDKSGLPNDRFSAERPEGSISTLTIQRTEQRDSAMYRCASSFVQGSEAFFGQGTRLTVV.